This T cell receptor (beta chain) was identified in a study of T cell responses to AZD1222 COVID-19 vaccine. The study, taken as a whole, reports: Repertoire sampling happened only post peak T cell response. Reports say nearly half of spike-specific TCRs go after unmutated variant regions. Spike-specific TCR breadth rose after two AZD1222 doses, and depth rose as well.

The V end lost 4 bases, the J end lost 7 bases, and 12 bases lay between the germline ends. Germline V lookup: CDR1 SGHRS, CDR2 YFSETQ. This CDR3 contains 14 residues. Profiling relied on immunoSEQ multiplex PCR, and the TCRdb table lists in-frame clones only, not all of them. Here the sample spans roughly 150,000 clones, about nine tenths being singletons. Notes on this clone: The antigen is undetermined.

This sample comprised peripheral blood, obtained on day 0 of AZD1222 vaccination. V usage is TRBV5-1 and J usage is TRBJ1-6; D remains ambiguous. This clonotype was sampled from an adult in good health. CDR3 sequence: CASSDPEANSPLHF. The CDR3 nucleotides are TGCGCCAGCAGCGATCCAGAGGCAAATTCACCCCTCCACTTT.